The clone carrying this T cell receptor (beta chain) came up once. Its antigen is unidentified. These data originate in a study of monozygotic twins with cystic fibrosis. Study-level information: Approximately 3.2 micrograms of fragmented DNA underwent around 16 PCR cycles for library preparation.

Study conclusions and caveats: Unrelated CF individuals shared fewer identical clonotypes than monozygotic CF twins. The repertoire was suggested to be naive-dominated, clonality median about 0.0095.

The data were produced by immunoSEQ multiplex PCR, yet TCRdb's version contains in-frame clones alone and is incomplete. The table records roughly 32,000 clones, roughly 96% of them present only once. J gave up 4 bases and V 10 bases, and 3 bases lay outside the gene matches. The CDR3 runs 11 residues. Germline V gene sequence: CDR1 LNHDA, CDR2 SQIVND (reference sequence). The clonotype originates from a girl aged 2 to 9 with cystic fibrosis. The rearrangement links TRBV19 to TRBJ1-2; 7 bases are a match to TRBD1. Sequencing used blood. CDR3 protein: CATRDSYGYTF. CDR3 coding DNA: TGTGCCACCCGGGACAGCTATGGCTACACCTTC. Drawing the rest from reference TRBV19 and TRBJ1-2, the complete variable domain is DGGITQSPKYLFRKEGQNVTLSCEQNLNHDAMYWYRQDPGQGLRLIYYSQIVNDFQKGDIAEGYSVSREKKESFPLTVTSAQKNPTAFYLCATRDSYGYTFGSGTRLTVV.